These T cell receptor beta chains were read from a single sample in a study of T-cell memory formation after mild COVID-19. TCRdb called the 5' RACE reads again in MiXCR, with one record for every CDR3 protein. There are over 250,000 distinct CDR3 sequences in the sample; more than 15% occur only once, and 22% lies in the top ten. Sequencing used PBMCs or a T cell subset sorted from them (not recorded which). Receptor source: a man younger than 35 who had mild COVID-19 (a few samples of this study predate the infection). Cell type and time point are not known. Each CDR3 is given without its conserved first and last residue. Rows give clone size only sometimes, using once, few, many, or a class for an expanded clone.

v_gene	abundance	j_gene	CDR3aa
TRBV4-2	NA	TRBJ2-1	ASRRGASASYNEQF
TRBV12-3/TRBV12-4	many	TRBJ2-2	ASSPRDSTGELF
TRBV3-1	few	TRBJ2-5	ASSQGTQETQY
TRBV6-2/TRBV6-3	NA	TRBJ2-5	ASSYLTSTGETQY
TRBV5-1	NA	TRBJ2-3	ASSLVASSADTQY
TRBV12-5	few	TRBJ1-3	ASGNQGAYGNTIY
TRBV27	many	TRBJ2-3	ASSLQLGFTDTQY
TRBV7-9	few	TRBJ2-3	ASSLESDTQY
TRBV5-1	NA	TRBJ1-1	ASRVPLAGTNTEAF
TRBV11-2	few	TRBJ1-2	ASSYVPGQSYGYT